This T cell receptor (beta chain) was identified in a study of CD8+ T cells in alopecia areata. Treatment specified: oral pan-JAK inhibitor, 5-10 mg twice daily. Reverse transcription of extracted RNA yielded cDNA, which provided the sequencing template. Here immunoSEQ multiplex PCR was the method, and the copy in TCRdb shows in-frame clones only, minus some. The sample carries 110,000 to 150,000 clones, about four fifths recorded once. Trimming took 6 bases from V and 2 from J, leaving 10 bases between them. This CDR3 region has 13 residues. Germline-derived CDR1 and CDR2 are ENHRY and SYGVKD. Specimen: CD8+ T cells sorted from blood, collected at week 4, from a patient treated with tofacitinib. The chain carries TRBV10-3 and TRBJ2-5; no reliable D call. This TCR was recovered from a human donor with alopecia areata. In nucleotides, the CDR3 is TGTGCCATCAGCAGGACGCAGCAAGAGACCCAGTACTTC. It yields the protein CAISRTQQETQYF.